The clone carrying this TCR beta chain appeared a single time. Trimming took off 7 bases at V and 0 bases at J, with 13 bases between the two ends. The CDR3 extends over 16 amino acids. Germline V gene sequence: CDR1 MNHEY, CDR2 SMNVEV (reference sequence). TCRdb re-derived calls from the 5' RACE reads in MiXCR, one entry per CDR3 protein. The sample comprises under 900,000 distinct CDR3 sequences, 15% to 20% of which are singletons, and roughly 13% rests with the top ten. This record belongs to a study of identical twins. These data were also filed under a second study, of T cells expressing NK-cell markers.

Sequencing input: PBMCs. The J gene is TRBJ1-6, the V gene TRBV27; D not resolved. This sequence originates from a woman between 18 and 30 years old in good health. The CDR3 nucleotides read TGTGCCAGCAAGTTTATAGGGAGCTCCTATAATTCACCCCTCCACTTT. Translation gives CASKFIGSSYNSPLHF.